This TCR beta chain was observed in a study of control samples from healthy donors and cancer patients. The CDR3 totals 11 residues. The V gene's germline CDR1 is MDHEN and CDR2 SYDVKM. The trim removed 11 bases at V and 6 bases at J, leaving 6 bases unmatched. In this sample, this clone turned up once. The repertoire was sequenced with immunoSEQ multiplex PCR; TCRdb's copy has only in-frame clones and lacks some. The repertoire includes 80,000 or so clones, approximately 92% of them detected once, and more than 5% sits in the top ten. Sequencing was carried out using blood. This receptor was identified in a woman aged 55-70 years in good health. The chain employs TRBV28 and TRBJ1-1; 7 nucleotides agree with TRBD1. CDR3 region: CAVQGPPEAFF. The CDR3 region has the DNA TGTGCCGTACAGGGGCCCCCTGAAGCTTTCTTT.